Listed below are T cell receptor beta chains from one sample, sequenced in a study of cytomegalovirus exposure and HLA in healthy donors. TCRdb keeps only in-frame clones here, not all; method: immunoSEQ multiplex PCR. The repertoire includes 82,000 or so clones, around four fifths of them detected once, and under 7.5% sits in the top ten. The sample taken for sequencing was PBMCs. These receptors were obtained from a woman aged 45-59 years in good health and CMV-seropositive. CDR3s include the opening cysteine and the closing phenylalanine or tryptophan. D genes are given only for firm matches. Not every row has a clone size; where given, it reads once, few, many or a size class.

j_call d_call v_call clone_size cdr3_aa cdr3_nt
TRBJ1-1 . TRBV15 . CATSRDQGLKGVEAFF TGTGCCACCAGCAGAGATCAGGGACTCAAAGGAGTAGAAGCTTTCTTT
TRBJ2-7 TRBD2 TRBV7-9 few CASSRGGAYEQYF TGTGCCAGCAGCCGGGGGGGAGCCTACGAGCAGTACTTC
TRBJ1-2 . TRBV6-1 few CASSEESEFSGYTF TGTGCCAGCAGTGAAGAGTCCGAGTTTTCTGGCTACACCTTC
TRBJ2-1 TRBD2 TRBV27 . CASNFLPGLADNEQFF TGTGCCAGCAATTTTTTGCCGGGACTAGCGGATAATGAGCAGTTCTTC
TRBJ2-7 . TRBV5-1 . CASREGARYEQYF TGCGCCAGCAGGGAGGGAGCTCGCTACGAGCAGTACTTC
TRBJ2-7 TRBD2 TRBV9 . CASSVGLAGGRSYEQYF TGTGCCAGCAGCGTAGGGCTAGCGGGAGGAAGGAGTTACGAGCAGTACTTC
TRBJ1-1 TRBD1 TRBV19 . CATRPGTGSVTEAFF TGTGCCACTCGTCCCGGGACAGGGTCGGTCACTGAAGCTTTCTTT
TRBJ2-7 . TRBV15 . CATSGIQTSPYEQYF TGTGCCACCAGCGGGATCCAGACTAGTCCCTACGAGCAGTACTTC
TRBJ2-5 . TRBV5-6 . CASSFSSAQGRTQYF TGTGCCAGCAGCTTTAGTTCGGCTCAGGGGAGGACCCAGTACTTC
TRBJ2-7 TRBD1 TRBV7-6 . CASSLHRGYEQYF TGTGCCAGCAGCTTACACAGGGGCTACGAGCAGTACTTC
TRBJ1-1 TRBD1 TRBV18 . CASSPQGGMNTEAFF TGTGCCAGCTCACCACAAGGGGGCATGAACACTGAAGCTTTCTTT
TRBJ2-7 TRBD2 TRBV29-1 . CSVQTSGRRSEEQYF TGCAGCGTTCAGACTAGCGGGAGACGGTCGGAGGAGCAGTACTTC
TRBJ2-6 . TRBV5-4 . CASRQISGANVLTF TGTGCCAGCCGTCAGATCTCTGGGGCCAACGTCCTGACTTTC
TRBJ2-1 TRBD2 TRBV2 once CASSETSAALDNEQFF TGTGCCAGCAGTGAGACTAGCGCTGCACTGGACAATGAGCAGTTCTTC
TRBJ2-3 . TRBV9 . CASSGGAGGDTQYF TGTGCCAGCAGCGGAGGAGCGGGTGGGGATACGCAGTATTTT
TRBJ1-1 TRBD1 TRBV30 . CAWSARDRGTEAFF TGTGCCTGGAGTGCCAGGGACAGGGGAACTGAAGCTTTCTTT
TRBJ1-2 . TRBV21-1 . CASSTSEAPAGYTF TGTGCCAGCAGCACCTCAGAGGCCCCCGCTGGCTACACCTTC
TRBJ1-2 . TRBV28 once CASRQGSDYGYTF TGTGCCAGCAGACAGGGTAGCGACTATGGCTACACCTTC
TRBJ2-1 TRBD2 TRBV30 once CAWTSGRVLYNEQFF TGTGCCTGGACTAGCGGGAGGGTCCTATACAATGAGCAGTTCTTC
TRBJ2-7 . TRBV6-6 few CASRGTKGSYEQYF TGTGCCAGCAGGGGGACAAAGGGATCCTACGAGCAGTACTTC
TRBJ1-1 . TRBV4-1 . CASSQVRGPEAFF TGCGCCAGCAGCCAAGTTAGGGGTCCTGAAGCTTTCTTT
TRBJ1-2 . TRBV5-5 . CASSLDWAGFGNYGYTF TGTGCCAGCAGCTTGGACTGGGCAGGGTTTGGCAACTATGGCTACACCTTC
TRBJ2-1 TRBD2 TRBV18 few CASSPPLAGGNEQFF TGTGCCAGCTCACCACCGCTAGCGGGGGGAAATGAGCAGTTCTTC
TRBJ2-5 TRBD1 TRBV27 once CASSSNRDRGQETQYF TGTGCCAGCAGTTCTAACCGGGACAGGGGGCAGGAGACCCAGTACTTC
TRBJ2-3 . TRBV7-8 . CASSLGLAGTDTQYF TGTGCCAGCAGCTTAGGGCTAGCTGGGACAGATACGCAGTATTTT
TRBJ2-1 . TRBV30 few CAWSIGQISYNEQFF TGTGCCTGGAGTATTGGACAAATCTCCTACAATGAGCAGTTCTTC
TRBJ2-1 TRBD2 TRBV14 . CASSQDGAGGYNEQFF TGTGCCAGCAGCCAAGATGGAGCGGGAGGCTACAATGAGCAGTTCTTC
TRBJ1-4 . TRBV5-1 . CASSLSGAEGEKLFF TGCGCCAGCAGCTTGAGCGGGGCGGAGGGTGAAAAACTGTTTTTT
TRBJ2-1 TRBD2 TRBV5-1 few CASSLVLAGVDEQFF TGCGCCAGCAGCTTGGTTCTAGCGGGAGTAGATGAGCAGTTCTTC
TRBJ2-7 . TRBV7-2 few CASSLGGRGIYEQYF TGTGCCAGCAGCTTGGGGGGGCGCGGAATTTACGAGCAGTACTTC
TRBJ2-7 TRBD2 TRBV6-4 . CASSDRTSGMDEQYF TGTGCCAGCAGTGACAGGACTAGCGGTATGGACGAGCAGTACTTC